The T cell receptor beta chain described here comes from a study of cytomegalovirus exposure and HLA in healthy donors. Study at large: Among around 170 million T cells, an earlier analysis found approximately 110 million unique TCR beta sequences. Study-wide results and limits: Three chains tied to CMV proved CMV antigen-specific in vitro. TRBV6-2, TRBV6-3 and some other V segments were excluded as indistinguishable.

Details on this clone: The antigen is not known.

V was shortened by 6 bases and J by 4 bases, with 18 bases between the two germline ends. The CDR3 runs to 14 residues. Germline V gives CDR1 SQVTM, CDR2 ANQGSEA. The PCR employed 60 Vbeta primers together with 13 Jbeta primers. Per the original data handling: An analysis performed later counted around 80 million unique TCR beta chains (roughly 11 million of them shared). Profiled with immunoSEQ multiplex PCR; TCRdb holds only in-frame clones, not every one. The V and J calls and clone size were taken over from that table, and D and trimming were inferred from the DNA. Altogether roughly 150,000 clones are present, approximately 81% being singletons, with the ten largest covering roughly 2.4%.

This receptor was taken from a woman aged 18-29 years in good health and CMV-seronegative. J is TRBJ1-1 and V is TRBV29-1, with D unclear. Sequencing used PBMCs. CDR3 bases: TGCAGCGTCCCTGGGAGGACCGGAGGCACTGAAGCTTTCTTT. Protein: CSVPGRTGGTEAFF.